This TCR beta chain was sequenced for a study of breast tumors, draining lymph nodes, adjacent tissues. From the multiplex PCR reads, TCRdb called clonotypes with MiXCR, one entry per CDR3 protein. The data show 250,000 or so distinct CDR3 sequences, about 33% seen once. Axillary draining lymph nodes of breast cancer patients supplied the node samples. Trimming took 2 bases from V and 3 from J, leaving 8 bases between them. CDR1 is SGDLS and CDR2 is YYNGEE in the germline V gene. The CDR3 extends over 13 amino acids. This clonotype was seen many times. The clonotype comes from a female donor with breast cancer. Some clones in this sample may be carry-over from other donors' samples. The V gene is TRBV9, the J gene TRBJ1-2; TRBD1 is a possible D gene (5 bases). Sequencing input: axillary lymph node tissue. This chain's CDR3 is CASSVRGDYGYTF. CDR3 bases: TGTGCCAGCAGCGTTCGAGGGGACTATGGCTACACCTTC.